This T cell receptor beta chain is drawn from a study of T cells in Graves' hyperthyroidism and ophthalmopathy (dated by TCRdb to between 2018 and 2021). Regarding the study in general: Peripheral blood samples were taken at initial diagnosis, before any treatment was given. TCR V-J signatures able to tell the groups apart were searched for in a discovery cohort of 100 patients, of whom around 42 had Graves' ophthalmopathy and more than 55 had stable Graves' hyperthyroidism. An independent validation cohort of around 19 hyperthyroidism patients and approximately 17 patients who later progressed to ophthalmopathy tested prospective prediction of ophthalmopathy. The roughly 91 discovery patients were randomly divided into training and test sets at a 7:3 ratio. In more than 5 Graves' hyperthyroidism patients, the study also compared T-cell repertoires from thyroid tissue with T-cell repertoires from blood. After blood sampling, hyperthyroidism patients were treated with methimazole at a starting dose of 30 mg daily, and ophthalmopathy patients were treated with high-dose intravenous methylprednisolone. TCR Vbeta CDR3 sequencing of roughly 140 peripheral blood samples (over 40 ophthalmopathy, 75 hyperthyroidism and approximately 17 progressor patients) is reported in the paper.

The TCR beta CDR3 regions were amplified from the RNA transcripts. The first round of RT-PCR for the TCR CDR3 was performed with the HTBI primer set and the Qiagen OneStep RT-PCR kit. The libraries were constructed in a second round of multiplex PCR and then size-selected and purified. Libraries were sequenced paired-end with 100 bp reads on an Illumina HiSeq2000. Under the source paper's analysis protocol: SOAPnuke was used to process the raw data, throwing out any read that contained adapters or uncalled bases, had a mean Phred below 15, or lacked an exact constant-primer or identifier match. COPE v1.2.5 was used to merge the high-quality paired reads, and each unique nucleotide sequence was defined as a clonotype. MiTCR v1.1 was used to align clonotypes to the IMGT TRBV, TRBD and TRBJ reference segments. The analysis included only V-J combinations with a frequency above 0.0001, which together covered more than 98% of the repertoires. The TCS score was defined as F50 (clonal expansion) divided by E x V (chaos), with BLOSUM62-based TCRdist calculated between CDR3 peptides within each V-J. Welch's t-statistics and random forest reduced around 520 V-J features to 10 to 15, which were used in a naive Bayes classifier (R e1071). TCRdb ran its own pipeline on the public reads, namely fastp trimming at Q25 and MiXCR clone calling, and kept in-frame beta chains. All rows with the same CDR3 protein become a single entry with the most common DNA and genes. These V and J calls originate from TCRdb's pipeline instead of the authors' own analysis. Here the sample has roughly 550,000 distinct CDR3 sequences; roughly a sixth occur a single time. The ten largest clones capture about 31% of the sample.

Of note for this clonotype: Its antigen specificity is not known. Per-nucleotide qualities are absent, and no much larger clonotype sits a single base away.

From the germline V gene, CDR1 is ENHRY and CDR2 is SYGVKD. Relative to germline, V is missing 4 bases and J is missing 10 bases, with 9 bases of the junction outside any gene match. Inclusive of the bounding cysteine and phenylalanine, the CDR3 is 16 residues long. The read is trimmed to its CDR3 DNA, 48 bases read in frame from base 1. Here is what the overall study found, with its caveats: In validation, progression to ophthalmopathy was predicted by the model with nearly 71% sensitivity and nearly 75% specificity, a median of about 6.4 months before onset. In cross-validation, a model built on a 13 V-J signature told ophthalmopathy apart from stable hyperthyroidism with approximately 90% sensitivity and about 81% specificity, and in testing the same model reached 80%/75%. Blood samples also contained most of the expanded thyroid clonotypes (frequency above 0.001), which suggests that blood repertoires may reflect thyroid immune responses. Sample size was not statistically predetermined, and investigators were not blinded to group allocation.

Ophthalmopathy patients had moderately to severely active disease, with a Clinical Activity Score of 3 or more, a NOSPECS grade of 4 or more, and a disease duration of less than 3 months. Exclusion was applied to patients with uncontrolled infections, other autoimmune diseases, pregnancy or lactation. Diagnoses were established on the basis of clinical symptoms, serum thyroxine and TRAb, thyroid ultrasound, and orbital computed tomography. PBMCs were isolated from about 9.2 ml of fresh peripheral blood by Ficoll-Paque density gradient centrifugation. Total RNA was extracted using Trizol reagent, and RNA quality was assessed on an Agilent 2100 Bioanalyzer.

The chain is assembled from TRBV10-3 and TRBJ2-1; 14 middle bases align to TRBD2. The source of this sequence is a young woman with Graves' ophthalmopathy. The sequenced material came from blood. The bases read TGTGCCATCAGTGCCCCGGGACTAGCGGGAGTTGAGGAGCAGTTCTTC. It is translated as CAISAPGLAGVEEQFF.